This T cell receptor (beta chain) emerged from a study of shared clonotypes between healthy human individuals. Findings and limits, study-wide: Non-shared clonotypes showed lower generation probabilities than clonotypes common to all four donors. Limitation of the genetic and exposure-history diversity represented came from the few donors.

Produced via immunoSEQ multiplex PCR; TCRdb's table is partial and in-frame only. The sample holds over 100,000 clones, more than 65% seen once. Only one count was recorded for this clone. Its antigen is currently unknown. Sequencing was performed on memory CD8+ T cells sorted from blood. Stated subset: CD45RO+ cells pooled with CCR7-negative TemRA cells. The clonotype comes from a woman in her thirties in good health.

CDR3 nucleotides: TGCGCCAGCCGATCCCAAGAGACCCAGTACTTC. Protein product: CASRSQETQYF. This chain uses TRBV5-1 with TRBJ2-5; no definite D call. Germline CDR1 SGHRS, CDR2 YFSETQ. The V end was cut by 7 bases, the J end by 1 base, with 5 bases between. The CDR3 totals 11 residues.